These T cell receptor beta chains were read from a single sample in a study of blood T cell repertoires in COVID-19. TCRdb keeps only in-frame clones here, not all; method: immunoSEQ multiplex PCR. The sample lists 250,000 to 300,000 clones, 75% to 90% occurring once. Specimen: peripheral blood. The receptors were gathered from a woman aged 60-75 years with acute or convalescent COVID-19. Each CDR3 is given with its conserved first and last residue. A D gene is named only where the DNA matches it firmly. Some rows have no size entry. The others give once, few or many, or a class for an expanded clone.

v_gene	j_gene	abundance	d_gene	CDR3aa	CDR3nt
TRBV19	TRBJ2-7	.	.	CASSEPGAPRYEQYF	TGTGCCAGTAGCGAACCGGGAGCCCCTCGGTACGAGCAGTACTTC
TRBV6-5	TRBJ2-2	.	TRBD1	CASSSGTANTGELFF	TGTGCCAGCAGTTCCGGGACAGCTAACACCGGGGAGCTGTTTTTT
TRBV19	TRBJ2-3	.	TRBD1	CASKGTGGIHTQYF	TGTGCCAGTAAAGGGACAGGGGGGATACATACGCAGTATTTT
TRBV6-6	TRBJ2-1	.	TRBD2	CASSPLLAGVVSYNEQFF	TGTGCCAGCAGTCCTCTACTAGCGGGAGTAGTTTCCTACAATGAGCAGTTCTTC
TRBV30	TRBJ1-1	.	TRBD1	CAWSQGGDGTEAFF	TGTGCCTGGAGTCAGGGGGGAGACGGGACTGAAGCTTTCTTT
TRBV15	TRBJ2-1	.	TRBD2	CATSRDLRGGGLAIYNEQFF	TGTGCCACCAGCAGAGACCTTCGGGGCGGAGGACTAGCGATATACAATGAGCAGTTCTTC
TRBV14	TRBJ1-1	.	.	CASSQINLGGRGMNTEAFF	TGTGCCAGCAGCCAAATCAATCTGGGGGGGAGAGGCATGAACACTGAAGCTTTCTTT
TRBV5-8	TRBJ2-7	.	TRBD2	CASSWGGDSGEQYF	TGTGCCAGCAGCTGGGGGGGGGATTCTGGCGAGCAGTACTTC
TRBV6-5	TRBJ1-1	.	.	CASRKTLMGEAAFF	TGTGCCAGCAGGAAGACCTTAATGGGCGAAGCAGCTTTCTTT
TRBV11-2	TRBJ1-2	.	TRBD1	CASSPTQGAHGYTF	TGTGCCAGCAGCCCTACACAGGGGGCCCATGGCTACACCTTC
TRBV10-3	TRBJ1-1	.	TRBD1	CAISDLGQGGTEAFF	TGTGCCATCAGTGATCTTGGACAGGGGGGGACTGAAGCTTTCTTT
TRBV7-2	TRBJ2-7	few	.	CASSLGGQQYF	TGTGCCAGCAGCTTAGGAGGGCAGCAGTACTTC
TRBV28	TRBJ1-1	.	TRBD1	CASSPTGGRTEAFF	TGTGCCAGCAGTCCGACAGGGGGTCGGACTGAAGCTTTCTTT
TRBV10-3	TRBJ2-7	.	.	CAISRDTEHEQYF	TGTGCCATCAGCAGGGACACGGAGCACGAGCAGTACTTC
TRBV28	TRBJ2-1	.	TRBD1	CASSLASGTGSRGQFF	TGTGCCAGCAGTTTAGCCTCCGGGACAGGTTCAAGAGGGCAGTTCTTC
TRBV9	TRBJ1-3	.	.	CASSPPGSSGNTIYF	TGTGCCAGCAGCCCCCCAGGTAGCTCTGGAAACACCATATATTTT
TRBV29-1	TRBJ2-3	.	TRBD2	CSDLGLAGPNTQYF	TGCAGCGACTTGGGACTAGCGGGGCCCAATACGCAGTATTTT
TRBV29-1	TRBJ2-7	once	.	CSAESAQTREQYF	TGCAGCGCGGAGAGCGCCCAAACTAGAGAGCAGTACTTC
TRBV7-8	TRBJ2-2	.	TRBD1	CASRDRGVNTGELFF	TGTGCCAGCAGGGACAGGGGTGTGAACACCGGGGAGCTGTTTTTT
TRBV11-2	TRBJ2-2	.	.	CASSLGTLNTGELFF	TGTGCCAGCAGCTTAGGGACATTGAACACCGGGGAGCTGTTTTTT
TRBV7-8	TRBJ2-1	.	TRBD1	CASSRDRGADEQFF	TGTGCCAGCAGCCGAGACAGGGGAGCGGATGAGCAGTTCTTC
TRBV19	TRBJ1-4	.	TRBD1	CASSTPTGGGEKLFF	TGTGCCAGTAGTACCCCCACAGGGGGCGGTGAAAAACTGTTTTTT
TRBV7-8	TRBJ2-7	.	.	CASSLDRERDEQYF	TGTGCCAGCAGCTTAGACAGGGAGAGGGATGAGCAGTACTTC
TRBV18	TRBJ2-7	.	TRBD1	CASSTTGNLYEQYF	TGTGCCAGCTCAACGACAGGGAATTTATACGAGCAGTACTTC
TRBV7-3	TRBJ2-2	once	.	CASSSQAGIGELFF	TGTGCCAGCAGCAGCCAGGCAGGGATCGGGGAGCTGTTTTTT
TRBV6-5	TRBJ2-4	.	.	CASSPTGAPKNIQYF	TGTGCCAGCAGTCCGACAGGAGCGCCCAAAAACATTCAGTACTTC
TRBV18	TRBJ2-7	.	TRBD2	CASSPREGSYEQYF	TGTGCCAGCTCACCAAGGGAGGGCTCCTACGAGCAGTACTTC
TRBV7-2	TRBJ1-3	.	TRBD1	CASSLPGQGPGNTIYF	TGTGCCAGCAGCTTACCTGGACAGGGGCCAGGAAACACCATATATTTT
TRBV4-3	TRBJ2-2	.	TRBD2	CASSQPSGRGTGELFF	TGCGCCAGCAGCCAACCTAGCGGGAGGGGGACCGGGGAGCTGTTTTTT
TRBV11-2	TRBJ1-2	.	.	CASSLAGIGSYTF	TGTGCCAGCAGCTTAGCGGGGATCGGGAGCTACACCTTC
TRBV7-2	TRBJ1-1	.	.	CASSLDGGGGTEAFF	TGTGCCAGCAGCTTAGATGGCGGGGGAGGCACTGAAGCTTTCTTT
TRBV6-1	TRBJ1-1	.	.	CASSEVGPAEAFF	TGTGCCAGCAGTGAAGTTGGCCCCGCTGAAGCTTTCTTT
TRBV15	TRBJ2-7	.	TRBD2	CATSGRRSGSNSYEQYF	TGTGCCACCAGCGGACGGCGGAGCGGGAGTAACTCCTACGAGCAGTACTTC
TRBV5-8	TRBJ1-5	.	.	CASSSEPAYRPQHF	TGTGCCAGCAGCTCGGAACCAGCGTATCGGCCCCAGCATTTT
TRBV29-1	TRBJ2-7	.	.	CSVRKKGLALRSSYEQYF	TGCAGCGTGAGAAAAAAGGGTCTAGCACTAAGGAGCTCCTACGAGCAGTACTTC
TRBV11-2	TRBJ1-1	.	TRBD1	CASSFSGTGRTEAFF	TGTGCCAGCAGCTTTAGTGGGACAGGGCGGACTGAAGCTTTCTTT
TRBV7-7	TRBJ2-3	.	.	CASSLYGASPDTQYF	TGTGCTAGCAGCTTATACGGAGCTAGCCCGGATACGCAGTATTTT
TRBV3-1/TRBV3-2	TRBJ1-2	.	.	CASSQDIYGYTF	TGTGCCAGCAGCCAAGACATCTATGGCTACACCTTC
TRBV7-7	TRBJ2-2	.	TRBD1	CASSPTGDTGELFF	TGTGCTAGCAGCCCGACAGGGGACACCGGGGAGCTGTTTTTT
TRBV27	TRBJ2-1	.	TRBD2	CASRDAGGPEREQFF	TGTGCCAGCAGAGACGCGGGGGGGCCTGAGCGTGAGCAGTTCTTC
TRBV2	TRBJ1-5	.	TRBD1	CASRDKTGRGNQPQHF	TGTGCCAGCAGGGACAAGACAGGGAGAGGGAATCAGCCCCAGCATTTT
TRBV19	TRBJ1-1	many	TRBD1	CASSGRDRGFFAAFF	TGTGCCAGTAGTGGCCGGGACAGGGGCTTCTTCGCAGCTTTCTTT
TRBV5-1	TRBJ1-6	.	TRBD1	CASSVRPGQGASPLHF	TGCGCCAGCAGCGTAAGGCCGGGACAGGGGGCTTCACCCCTCCACTTT
TRBV4-2	TRBJ2-7	.	TRBD2	CASSQDKLAGEMGEQYF	TGTGCCAGCAGCCAAGATAAACTAGCGGGAGAGATGGGCGAGCAGTACTTC
TRBV5-6	TRBJ2-7	.	TRBD2	CASSQWSLAGGPTDYEQYF	TGTGCCAGCAGCCAATGGAGTCTAGCGGGAGGGCCTACAGACTACGAGCAGTACTTC
TRBV7-2	TRBJ1-2	once	.	CASSSGGADYGYTF	TGTGCCAGCAGCTCCGGAGGGGCAGACTATGGCTACACCTTC
TRBV27	TRBJ2-7	.	TRBD1	CASNGTVVEQYF	TGTGCCAGCAACGGGACAGTAGTAGAGCAGTACTTC
TRBV15	TRBJ1-5	.	.	CATSRGDSNQPQHF	TGTGCCACCAGCAGAGGAGATAGCAATCAGCCCCAGCATTTT
TRBV10-3	TRBJ2-1	.	TRBD1	CAISSPGQGNDEQFF	TGTGCCATCAGTTCTCCGGGACAGGGAAATGATGAGCAGTTCTTC
TRBV19	TRBJ1-2	.	.	CASTSGAGGYYGYTF	.